These T cell receptor beta chains were read from a single sample in a study of blood T cells in healthy people across ages. One entry per CDR3 protein results from TCRdb running MiXCR on the 5' RACE reads. The table has 600,000 or so distinct CDR3 sequences, roughly 20% seen once. The sequenced material came from blood. Receptors were obtained from a man in his 70s in good health. Each CDR3 is given with its conserved first and last residue. The D gene is left open where the match is weak. A clone size is listed for some rows: how often the clone was seen (once, few, many), or a class if it is expanded.

TRBJ1-4 | few | . | TRBV20-1 | TGCAGTGCGAGTTCGTCAGCAACTAATGAAAAACTGTTTTTT | CSASSSATNEKLFF
TRBJ2-3 | . | . | TRBV10-3 | TGTGCCATCAGCGAGGGCGCAGATACGCAGTATTTT | CAISEGADTQYF
TRBJ2-5 | . | TRBD1 | TRBV5-1 | TGCGCCAGCAGCTTGGCGGGACAGAACACAGAGACCCAGTACTTC | CASSLAGQNTETQYF
TRBJ2-5 | . | . | TRBV28 | TGTGCCAGCAGTGGGGCCGGGCCAAGGGAGACCCAGTACTTC | CASSGAGPRETQYF
TRBJ2-5 | many | . | TRBV29-1 | TGCAGCGTCAGTGACAGGTCGAAGACCCAGTACTTC | CSVSDRSKTQYF
TRBJ2-6 | few | TRBD1 | TRBV25-1 | TGTGCCAGTAGTCTGGGGGACAGGTCCTCTGGGGCCAACGTCCTGACTTTC | CASSLGDRSSGANVLTF
TRBJ2-5 | many | . | TRBV6-2/TRBV6-3 | TGTGCCAGCAGTTATCCGGACGGAGAGACCCAGTACTTC | CASSYPDGETQYF
TRBJ1-1 | . | . | TRBV15 | TGTGCCACCAGCAGGGACGGGGTCGCTGAAGCTTTCTTT | CATSRDGVAEAFF
TRBJ2-1 | . | TRBD2 | TRBV14 | TGTGCCAGCAGCCAACTCTCTAGCGGGAGTACTTACAATGAGCAGTTCTTC | CASSQLSSGSTYNEQFF
TRBJ2-7 | . | . | TRBV20-1 | TGCAGTGCTAGCCCCCCAACCTCCTACGAGCAGTACTTC | CSASPPTSYEQYF
TRBJ2-3 | once | . | TRBV20-1 | TGCAGTGTCCTCGGGAGAGCCGACACAGATACGCAGTATTTT | CSVLGRADTDTQYF
TRBJ2-7 | . | . | TRBV20-1 | TGCAGTGCTAGAGAAAGAGGTCAGGGGACCCTTTCCTACGAGCAGTACTTC | CSARERGQGTLSYEQYF